This T cell receptor beta chain was documented in a study of T cells in Graves' hyperthyroidism and ophthalmopathy (dated by TCRdb to between 2018 and 2020). With regard to the full study: Peripheral blood samples were taken at the time of initial diagnosis, prior to any treatment. A discovery cohort of roughly 100 patients, about 40 with Graves' ophthalmopathy and roughly 59 with stable Graves' hyperthyroidism, was used to find distinguishing TCR V-J signatures. Prospective prediction of ophthalmopathy was tested in an independent validation cohort of under 20 hyperthyroidism patients and some 17 patients who later progressed to ophthalmopathy. The 100 or so discovery patients were randomly split 7:3 into training and test sets. The study also compared thyroid tissue and blood T-cell repertoires from a handful of Graves' hyperthyroidism patients. Once sampling was done, hyperthyroidism patients were given methimazole at a starting dose of 30 mg daily, whereas ophthalmopathy patients were given high-dose intravenous methylprednisolone. The paper reports TCR Vbeta CDR3 sequencing of over 120 peripheral blood samples: approximately 43 ophthalmopathy, fewer than 80 hyperthyroidism and approximately 17 progressor patients.

About this clonotype: Its antigen is currently not known. No qualities accompany the bases; no much larger clone lies one base away.

Stable Graves' hyperthyroidism was defined as the absence of progression to ophthalmopathy over 18 months of follow-up. The hyperthyroidism patients were between 18 and 65 years old and newly diagnosed, with a disease duration of less than 2 months. The study excluded patients with uncontrolled infections, other autoimmune diseases, pregnancy or lactation. Clinical symptoms, serum thyroxine and TRAb, thyroid ultrasound, and orbital computed tomography formed the basis for the diagnoses. PBMCs were isolated from about 10 ml of fresh peripheral blood by Ficoll-Paque density gradient centrifugation. Trizol reagent was used to extract total RNA, and RNA quality was then checked on an Agilent 2100 Bioanalyzer. What the research found in general, with its limitations: In validation, the model predicted progression to ophthalmopathy a median of around 6.5 months before onset, with about 64% sensitivity and just under 75% specificity. Blood samples also contained most of the expanded thyroid clonotypes (frequency above 0.001), which suggests that blood repertoires may reflect thyroid immune responses. A model built on a 13 V-J signature distinguished ophthalmopathy from stable hyperthyroidism, reaching around 87% sensitivity and around 81% specificity in cross-validation and 80%/75% in testing. Sample size was not statistically predetermined, and blinding of investigators to group allocation was not performed.

The TCR beta CDR3 regions were amplified from RNA transcripts. The TCR CDR3 was subjected to a first round of RT-PCR using the HTBI primer set and the Qiagen OneStep RT-PCR kit. Libraries were constructed in a second round of multiplex PCR, after which size selection and purification were performed. The libraries were sequenced on an Illumina HiSeq2000 using paired-end 100 bp reads. Regarding the original processing steps: SOAPnuke was used to process the raw data, with reads discarded if the reads contained adapters or uncalled bases, had a mean Phred below 15, or lacked an exact constant-primer or identifier match. High-quality paired reads were merged with COPE v1.2.5, and unique nucleotide sequences were defined as clonotypes. MiTCR v1.1 was used to align clonotypes to the IMGT TRBV, TRBD and TRBJ reference segments. Only V-J combinations with frequency above 0.0001, covering 99% to 99.2% of repertoires, were analysed. A TCS score was defined as the ratio of F50 (clonal expansion) to E x V (chaos), with BLOSUM62-based TCRdist applied between CDR3 peptides within each V-J. Welch's t-statistics and random forest reduced approximately 520 V-J features to around 14, which were used in a naive Bayes classifier (R e1071). Thyroid-blood repertoire similarity was quantified with the Morisita-Horn index. TCRdb handled the public reads itself, with Q25 trimming in fastp and clone calling in MiXCR, and kept productive beta chains. One record per CDR3 amino acid sequence lists the most common genes and DNA. Here the V and J calls rest on TCRdb's processing, not on the authors' analysis. The sample includes roughly 710,000 distinct CDR3 sequences, with approximately 36% observed a single time. Jointly, the top ten make up around a third of the sample.

The sequence derives from a woman in her 40s with Graves' hyperthyroidism. Sample: blood.

The CDR3 in this case is CASNGRGRGMNTEAFF. The DNA is TGTGCCAGTAATGGTAGGGGACGAGGCATGAACACTGAAGCTTTCTTT. The sequence joins TRBV19 to TRBJ1-1; the D gene is perhaps TRBD1, on 5 matching bases. The CDR3, from cysteine to phenylalanine, totals 16 residues. Kept here is only the CDR3 DNA, which spans 48 bases and is read in frame from base 1. In the germline V gene (reference sequence), CDR1 corresponds to LNHDA and CDR2 to SQIVND. Trimming costs V 7 bases and J 0 bases, and their ends lie 18 bases apart.